The entry below describes one T cell receptor beta chain. The sample comes from a study of cytomegalovirus exposure and HLA in healthy donors. V was pared by 1 base and J by 7 bases, with 5 bases between. This CDR3 spans 13 amino acids. In germline, CDR1 is LGHNA, CDR2 YSLEER. Measured with immunoSEQ multiplex PCR; TCRdb has only the in-frame clones, and not every one. The data contain approximately 170,000 clones, roughly 80% of them seen just once; the ten biggest clones take up about a tenth. The rearrangement uses TRBV4-3 and TRBJ1-6; D call uncertain. The sequencing sample was made of PBMCs. The clonotype originates from a man aged 25-45 years in good health and CMV-seropositive. The chain's CDR3 is CASSQALNSPLHF. The CDR3 DNA sequence: TGCGCCAGCAGCCAAGCCCTGAATTCACCCCTCCACTTT.